The 23 T cell receptor beta chains listed next were all sequenced from one sample in a study of Ad26.COV2.S vaccination and SARS-CoV-2 variants. Sequencing used immunoSEQ multiplex PCR; TCRdb keeps in-frame clones, though not all of them. Counted here are 87,000 or so clones, approximately 82% occurring once; the ten biggest clones make up approximately 15%. The material was peripheral blood, obtained after recovery from COVID-19. These receptors were collected from a human donor who had recovered from COVID-19.

The chain is built from TRBV6-6 and TRBJ1-1; TRBD1 aligns across 7 bases. The CDR3 is 15 amino acids. From germline, CDR1 is MNHNY and CDR2 SVGAGI (reference sequence). The J segment lost 0 bases and the V segment lost 6 bases, leaving 7 bases of the junction unmatched. The CDR3 region is CASRHPGGVNTEAFF. In DNA, the CDR3 is TGTGCCAGCAGACACCCAGGGGGGGTGAACACTGAAGCTTTCTTT.

For this clone: At one end the junction does not follow the germline gene, possibly because of a read error. The J gene is TRBJ2-5, the V gene TRBV29-1, with TRBD1 as a possible D gene (6 bases). CDR1 is SQVTM, CDR2 ANQGSEA, per germline. CDR3 size: 14 residues. The DNA for the CDR3 is TGCAGCGTCGAAGGACAGAGGGTCCAAGAGACCCAGTACTTC. It encodes CSVEGQRVQETQYF.

The V call is TRBV28, the J call TRBJ2-7, with TRBD2 matching over 8 bases. This CDR3 is 16 amino acids long. Germline loops: CDR1 MDHEN, CDR2 SYDVKM. Unmatched junction bases numbered 11, after V lost 7 bases and J lost 0 bases. The CDR3 here is CASNKEGLAVSYEQYF. CDR3 in DNA: TGTGCCAGCAACAAGGAAGGACTAGCTGTCTCCTACGAGCAGTACTTC.

This clone was counted once. CDR3 loop: CASSDRDGGPYEQYF. CDR3 nucleotides: TGTGCCAGCAGTGACCGGGACGGAGGCCCATACGAGCAGTACTTC. The chain carries TRBV25-1 and TRBJ2-7, with D perhaps TRBD1 or TRBD2 (5 bases each). Trimming stripped 3 bases from V and 4 bases from J, with 16 bases between. CDR1 is MGHDK and CDR2 is SYGVNS in the germline V gene. The CDR3 is made up of 15 amino acids.

The genes are TRBV16 and TRBJ2-3; no firm D call. In germline, CDR1 is KGHSY, CDR2 FQNENV. CDR3 length equals 11 residues. Trimming took 2 bases from V and 6 from J, leaving 3 bases between them. The CDR3 sequence: CASSQTDTQYF. CDR3 DNA sequence: TGTGCCAGCAGCCAAACTGATACGCAGTATTTT.

This clone occurred a few times. The genes are TRBV28 and TRBJ2-1; D is perhaps TRBD1 or TRBD2 (5 bases each). Trimming stripped 3 bases from V and 12 bases from J, with 21 bases between. CDR3 length: 15 amino acids. Germline V lookup: CDR1 MDHEN, CDR2 SYDVKM. Here the CDR3 reads CASSFSSGTYVGQFF. The CDR3 nucleotides are TGTGCCAGCAGTTTCTCTTCGGGGACCTATGTCGGGCAGTTCTTC.

This clone was observed once. The genes are TRBV6-1 and TRBJ1-2; D is unresolved. This CDR3 spans 11 amino acids. CDR1 and CDR2 (germline): MNHNS, SASEGT. Trimming stripped 1 base from V and 13 bases from J, with 10 bases between. The CDR3 DNA is TGTGCCAGCAGTGAAGGCCCCCCACGCACCTTC. Its protein product is CASSEGPPRTF.

The chain joins TRBV5-6 to TRBJ2-3; TRBD2 is a possible D gene (6 bases). The CDR3 is 16 residues long. Germline V CDR1 and CDR2: SGHDT, YYEEEE. V lost 2 bases, J lost 4 bases, and 17 bases lay in between. The CDR3 loop reads CASSFRLVPPSDTQYF. The CDR3 DNA sequence: TGTGCCAGCAGCTTTCGACTAGTCCCCCCTTCAGATACGCAGTATTTT.

This clone was detected only once. The rearrangement uses TRBV3-1 (or the pseudogene TRBV3-2) and TRBJ2-1; 10 nucleotides match TRBD2. CDR1 is LGHDT and CDR2 is YNNKEL in the germline V gene (reference sequence). V lost 2 bases to trimming and J lost 7 bases; unmatched junction nucleotides: 2. CDR3 size: 14 residues. The CDR3 spells CASSQQLAGNEQFF. In nucleotides, the CDR3 is TGTGCCAGCAGCCAACAACTAGCGGGGAATGAGCAGTTCTTC.

This clone was picked up a small number of times. This sample also contains other DNA sequences that code for the same CDR3. V gene TRBV19 combines with J gene TRBJ2-5, with 9 bases aligning to TRBD2. Per germline, CDR1 LNHDA and CDR2 SQIVND (reference sequence). The CDR3 runs 12 residues. The J segment lost 5 bases and the V segment lost 8 bases, leaving 3 bases of the junction unmatched. CDR3 residues: CASRLAGETQYF. CDR3 nucleotides: TGTGCCAGTCGCCTAGCGGGGGAGACCCAGTACTTC.

The CDR3 reads CATTPGGEHYGYTF. The DNA of the CDR3 is TGTGCCACAACCCCAGGGGGCGAGCACTATGGCTACACCTTC. The chain recombines TRBV28 with TRBJ1-2; 8 nucleotides align to TRBD1. This CDR3 comprises 14 residues. Germline CDR1 and CDR2: MDHEN and SYDVKM. V shed 10 bases, J shed 3 bases, and the junction held 10 bases outside the gene matches.

This chain uses TRBV11-3 with TRBJ1-2, with a tentative D call TRBD1 (5 bases). The germline V and J ends were trimmed by 2 bases and 13 bases, with 23 bases remaining between them. Germline V lookup: CDR1 SGHNT, CDR2 YENEEA. The CDR3 totals 15 residues. As DNA, the CDR3 is TGTGCCAGCAGCTTAATGTCTACGGGGCCCACAGGTTCCACCTTC. It translates to CASSLMSTGPTGSTF.

This clone came up once. This chain uses TRBV12-3 or TRBV12-4 with TRBJ1-2; 7 bases line up with TRBD1. The V segment lost 6 bases and the J segment 3 bases; nucleotides outside the gene matches: 4. The CDR3 covers 13 residues. CDR3: CASRLTGDYGYTF. The CDR3 nucleotides read TGTGCCAGCAGACTTACAGGGGACTATGGCTACACCTTC.

This chain connects TRBV6-5 to TRBJ2-7, with 12 nucleotides matching TRBD2. CDR1 and CDR2 from the germline V gene are MNHEY and SVGAGI. V dropped 9 bases and J dropped 4; count of bases not matched to a gene: 1. This CDR3 has 12 residues. As DNA, the CDR3 is TGTGCCAGGGGACTAGCGGGTTACGAGCAGTACTTC. This codes for CARGLAGYEQYF.

CDR3 in amino acids: CASSRGGSYEQYF. CDR3 DNA: TGTGCCAGCAGCAGAGGGGGCTCCTACGAGCAGTACTTC. The chain links TRBV7-3 to TRBJ2-7, with D tentatively TRBD1 (6 bases). Germline CDR1 reads SGHTA; CDR2 reads FQGTGA. This CDR3 region has 13 residues. The germline V and J ends were trimmed by 5 bases and 0 bases, with 8 bases remaining between them.

V is TRBV29-1 and J is TRBJ1-2, with unresolved D. This CDR3 has 14 amino acids. Germline values: CDR1 SQVTM, CDR2 ANQGSEA. V was cut by 4 bases and J by 8 bases, with 20 bases left in between. As DNA, the CDR3 is TGCAGCGTTGGGGTCTCTCCCCCCATCCCGGGCTACACCTTC. Its protein is CSVGVSPPIPGYTF.

This chain connects TRBV28 to TRBJ1-2, with D uncertain. CDR1 and CDR2 (germline): MDHEN, SYDVKM. The V end was cut by 5 bases, the J end by 3 bases, with 13 bases between. The CDR3 contains 14 residues. The CDR3 DNA reads as TGTGCCAGCAGTCCCGAGCCTCAGTACTATGGCTACACCTTC. Translated, it gives CASSPEPQYYGYTF.

J is TRBJ2-3 and V is TRBV7-2; 7 bases fit TRBD2. There are 17 residues in the CDR3. The germline V gene has CDR1 SGHTA and CDR2 FQGNSA. The junction had 14 bases not matched to a gene; V was cut back by 2 bases and J by 6 bases. The CDR3 nucleotides read TGTGCCAGCAGCTTAAGCCCTAGCGGACTAAGTGGGGATACGCAGTATTTT. Its translation is CASSLSPSGLSGDTQYF. Variable domain in full (rest from reference TRBV7-2 and TRBJ2-3): GAGVSQSPSNKVTEKGKDVELRCDPISGHTALYWYRQSLGQGLEFLIYFQGNSAPDKSGLPSDRFSAERTGGSVSTLTIQRTQQEDSAVYLCASSLSPSGLSGDTQYFGPGTRLTVL.

This clone was observed a few times. The rearrangement uses TRBV4-3 and TRBJ1-2; the D is unclear. Trimming removed 0 bases from V and 4 bases from J, with 15 bases in between. The CDR3 extends over 16 amino acids. Germline V lookup: CDR1 LGHNA, CDR2 YSLEER. The CDR3 region has the DNA TGCGCCAGCAGCCAAGATTTCGCCACAGCTTCCTATGGCTACACCTTC. It yields the protein CASSQDFATASYGYTF.

J is TRBJ1-5 and V is TRBV7-9; no reliable D call. V was pared by 5 bases and J by 4 bases, with 12 bases between. Looked up from germline, CDR1 is SEHNR and CDR2 is FQNEAQ (reference sequence). The CDR3 has 14 amino acids. CDR3 nucleotides: TGTGCCAGCAGCCATACCGGGAGAAATCAGCCCCAGCATTTT. Translating it yields CASSHTGRNQPQHF. The full variable domain, in which reference TRBV7-9 and TRBJ1-5 provide the parts outside the CDR3, is DTGVSQNPRHKITKRGQNVTFRCDPISEHNRLYWYRQTLGQGPEFLTYFQNEAQLEKSRLLSDRFSAERPKGSFSTLEIQRTEQGDSAMYLCASSHTGRNQPQHFGDGTRLSIL.

This clone was counted once. The chain links TRBV28 to TRBJ2-4, with 11 bases that match TRBD2. V gave up 10 bases and J gave up 1 base; unmatched junction bases: 9. Germline-derived CDR1 and CDR2 are MDHEN and SYDVKM. This CDR3 comprises 16 residues. The CDR3 bases are TGTGCCACCTTAGCGGGAGGGTATGAGGCCAAAAACATTCAGTACTTC. It encodes CATLAGGYEAKNIQYF.

The rearrangement joins TRBV11-2 to TRBJ2-7; tentative D call: TRBD1 (5 bases). Germline V gene data show CDR1 as SGHAT and CDR2 as FQNNGV. The CDR3 length is 15 residues. The V and J ends lost 2 bases and 2 bases respectively, with 13 bases between them. CDR3 bases: TGTGCCAGCAGCTTAAACCCGACAGACACCTACGAGCAGTACTTC. Translating gives CASSLNPTDTYEQYF.

This clone has just a few counts. This rearrangement joins TRBV4-2 to TRBJ2-7; D ambiguous. V lost 0 bases and J lost 3, with 12 bases in between. CDR1 LGHNA and CDR2 YNFKEQ come from the germline V gene. This CDR3 contains 15 residues. DNA for the CDR3: TGTGCCAGCAGCCAAGATGTCGGCCCAGACTACGAGCAGTACTTC. This translates into CASSQDVGPDYEQYF.